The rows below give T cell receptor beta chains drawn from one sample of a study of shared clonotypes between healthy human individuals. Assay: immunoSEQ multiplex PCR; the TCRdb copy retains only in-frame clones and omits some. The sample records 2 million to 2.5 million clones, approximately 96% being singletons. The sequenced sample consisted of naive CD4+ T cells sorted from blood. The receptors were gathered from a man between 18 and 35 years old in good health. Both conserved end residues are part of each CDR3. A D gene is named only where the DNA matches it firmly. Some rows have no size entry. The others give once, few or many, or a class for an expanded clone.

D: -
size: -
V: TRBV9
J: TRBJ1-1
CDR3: CASSQAHRNTEAFF
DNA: TGTGCCAGCAGCCAGGCACATCGGAACACTGAAGCTTTCTTT

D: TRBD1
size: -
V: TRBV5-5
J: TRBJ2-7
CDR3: CASSAGTGGTYEQYF
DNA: TGTGCCAGCAGCGCCGGGACAGGGGGTACCTACGAGCAGTACTTC

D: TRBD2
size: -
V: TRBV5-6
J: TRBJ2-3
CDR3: CASSLVSSGKVGTQYF
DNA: TGTGCCAGCAGCTTGGTTTCTAGCGGGAAAGTTGGTACGCAGTATTTT

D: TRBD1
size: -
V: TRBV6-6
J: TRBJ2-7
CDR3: CASRPGDRVGYEQYF
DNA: TGTGCCAGCAGGCCAGGGGACAGGGTTGGCTACGAGCAGTACTTC

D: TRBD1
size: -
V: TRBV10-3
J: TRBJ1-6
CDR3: CAISEARLEQGDSPLHF
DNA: TGTGCCATCAGTGAGGCACGACTGGAGCAGGGGGATTCACCCCTCCACTTT

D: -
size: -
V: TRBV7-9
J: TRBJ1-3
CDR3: CASSLGGATGNTIYF
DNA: TGTGCCAGCAGCCTCGGGGGCGCCACGGGAAACACCATATATTTT

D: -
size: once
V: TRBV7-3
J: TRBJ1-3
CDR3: CASSLGSGNTIYF
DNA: TGTGCCAGCAGCTTGGGCTCCGGGAACACCATATATTTT

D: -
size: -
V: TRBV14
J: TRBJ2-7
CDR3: CASSQALGIDPYEQYF
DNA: TGTGCCAGCAGCCAAGCCCTAGGGATCGACCCTTACGAGCAGTACTTC

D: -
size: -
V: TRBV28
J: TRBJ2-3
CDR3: CASSLYSHTQYF
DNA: TGTGCCAGCAGTTTATATTCTCATACGCAGTATTTT

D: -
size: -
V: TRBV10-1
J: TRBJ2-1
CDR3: CASSESSVGDAEQFF
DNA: TGCGCCAGCAGTGAGTCGTCAGTGGGGGATGCGGAGCAGTTCTTC

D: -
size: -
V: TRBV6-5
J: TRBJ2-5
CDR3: CASSSYGIGQETQYF
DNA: TGTGCCAGCAGTTCATACGGGATCGGACAAGAGACCCAGTACTTC

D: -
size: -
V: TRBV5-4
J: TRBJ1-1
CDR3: CASTKSGGAANTEAFF
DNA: TGTGCCAGCACCAAGAGTGGGGGCGCGGCGAACACTGAAGCTTTCTTT

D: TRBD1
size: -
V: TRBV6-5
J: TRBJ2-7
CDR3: CASSQGAWQYF
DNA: TGTGCCAGCAGTCAGGGGGCCTGGCAGTACTTC

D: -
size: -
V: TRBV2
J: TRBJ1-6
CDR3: CASSEEAGTNSPLHF
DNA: TGTGCCAGCAGTGAAGAGGCAGGGACTAATTCACCCCTCCACTTT

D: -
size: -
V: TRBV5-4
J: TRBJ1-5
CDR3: CASSFDSNQPQHF
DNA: TGTGCCAGCAGCTTTGATAGCAATCAGCCCCAGCATTTT

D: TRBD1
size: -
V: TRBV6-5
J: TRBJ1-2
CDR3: CASSRDRDGYTF
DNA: TGTGCCAGCAGTAGGGACAGGGACGGCTACACCTTC

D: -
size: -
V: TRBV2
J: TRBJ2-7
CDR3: CASSTLGYEQYF
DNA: TGTGCCAGCAGTACATTGGGCTACGAGCAGTACTTC

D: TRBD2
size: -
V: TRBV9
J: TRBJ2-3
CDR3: CASSAPRYLAGEPDTQYF
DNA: TGTGCCAGCAGCGCCCCCAGATACTTAGCGGGAGAGCCAGATACGCAGTATTTT

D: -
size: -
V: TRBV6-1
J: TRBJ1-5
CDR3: CASQIGVQPQHF
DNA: TGTGCCAGCCAGATAGGGGTTCAGCCCCAGCATTTT